A single sample is the source of the 26 T cell receptor beta chains below, sequenced in a study of radiotherapy plus CTLA-4 blockade in lung cancer. Profiling relied on immunoSEQ multiplex PCR, and the TCRdb table lists in-frame clones only, not all of them. The table shows about 73,000 clones, with around 87% occurring only once. Source: peripheral blood, taken from a patient treated with radiotherapy plus ipilimumab. The receptor set was obtained from a human donor with non-small cell lung cancer that progressed on radiotherapy plus ipilimumab.

The chain couples TRBV11-2 to TRBJ2-2, with D possibly TRBD2 on 6 matching bases. Germline V CDR1 and CDR2: SGHAT, FQNNGV. Trimming pared 7 bases from V and 2 bases from J, leaving 14 bases between. CDR3 length: 15 amino acids. CDR3 sequence (DNA): TGTGCCAGCACTCACTTGGGGGGAAACACCGGGGAGCTGTTTTTT. The encoded protein is CASTHLGGNTGELFF.

The chain combines TRBV9 with TRBJ1-2; D perhaps matches TRBD1 (6 bases). V lost 0 bases to trimming and J lost 4 bases, with 7 bases between them. This CDR3 comprises 13 residues. Germline V gene lookup returns CDR1 SGDLS and CDR2 YYNGEE. DNA of the CDR3: TGTGCCAGCAGCGTAGCCAGGGGCTATGGCTACACCTTC. Amino acids: CASSVARGYGYTF.

V usage is TRBV7-8 and J usage is TRBJ1-3, with 7 bases identical to TRBD1. J gave up 4 bases and V 3 bases, and 3 bases lay outside the gene matches. Looked up from germline, CDR1 is SGHVS and CDR2 is FQNEAQ. CDR3 length: 14 amino acids. The CDR3 DNA follows: TGTGCCAGCAGCTTCACGACAGGGGGAAACACCATATATTTT. Its protein is CASSFTTGGNTIYF.

CDR3: CASSLVGGFTDTQYF. DNA of the CDR3: TGTGCCAGCAGCTTGGTCGGGGGATTCACAGATACGCAGTATTTT. The chain employs TRBV5-4 and TRBJ2-3; D is possibly TRBD2 (6 bases). Germline V gene sequence: CDR1 SGHNT, CDR2 YYREEE (reference sequence). Trimming pared 0 bases from V and 2 bases from J, leaving 10 bases between. The CDR3 is made up of 15 amino acids.

This sequence joins TRBV18 and TRBJ2-5; D remains unclear. This CDR3 region has 13 residues. Between the trimmed V and J ends, which lost 3 bases and 5 bases, there was a span of 10 bases. Germline-derived CDR1 and CDR2 are KGHSH and LQKENI. CDR3 nucleotides: TGTGCCAGCTCACCCGATATTGCGGAGACCCAGTACTTC. Protein product: CASSPDIAETQYF.

This chain joins TRBV5-6 and TRBJ2-3; TRBD2 aligns across 13 bases. CDR1 is SGHDT, CDR2 YYEEEE, per germline. This CDR3 spans 16 amino acids. After removal of 0 bases from V and 8 bases from J, the junction contained 6 bases not matched to a gene. In DNA form, the CDR3 reads TGTGCCAGCAGCTTGGGGACTAGCGGGAGTAAGAGTACGCAGTATTTT. Protein sequence: CASSLGTSGSKSTQYF.

The V gene is TRBV10-3, the J gene TRBJ2-3; TRBD2 agrees at 12 bases. The CDR3 is 17 amino acids. CDR1 is ENHRY and CDR2 is SYGVKD in the germline V gene. Trimming at V came to 6 bases and at J to 0 bases, leaving 7 bases not matched to a gene. This CDR3 reads CAIRGTSGSTSTDTQYF. The CDR3 DNA is TGTGCCATCAGAGGGACTAGCGGGTCTACTAGCACAGATACGCAGTATTTT.

This chain joins TRBV2 and TRBJ2-6; tentative D call: TRBD2 (5 bases). The CDR3 is made up of 17 amino acids. V lost 5 bases and J 0 bases, leaving 14 bases between the germline ends. In germline, CDR1 is SNHLY, CDR2 FYNNEI. CDR3 DNA sequence: TGTGCCAGCAGTCTCTCGGGATTTTCCTCTGGGGCCAACGTCCTGACTTTC. Its translation is CASSLSGFSSGANVLTF.

The CDR3 reads CAWDRYGGRNNEQFF. In nucleotides, the CDR3 is TGTGCCTGGGACCGCTATGGAGGACGCAACAATGAGCAGTTCTTC. This rearrangement joins TRBV30 to TRBJ2-1, with D perhaps matching TRBD2 (5 bases). CDR1 and CDR2 (germline): GTSNPN, SVGIG (reference sequence). With 5 bases removed from V and 5 bases from J, the gap between germline ends came to 19 bases. This CDR3 is 15 amino acids long.

This rearrangement joins TRBV27 to TRBJ2-7, with D perhaps TRBD1 (5 bases). The V gene lost 2 bases and the J gene lost 0 bases, with 5 bases spanning the gap. CDR1 and CDR2 from the germline V gene are MNHEY and SMNVEV (reference sequence). The CDR3 totals 13 residues. CDR3 protein: CASSLGASYEQYV. The CDR3, as DNA: TGTGCCAGCAGTTTAGGGGCCTCCTACGAGCAGTACGTC.

The genes are TRBV6-1 and TRBJ2-7; 14 nucleotides align to TRBD2. CDR1 MNHNS and CDR2 SASEGT come from the germline V gene. This CDR3 spans 16 amino acids. V lost 4 bases to trimming and J lost 6 bases; unmatched junction nucleotides: 8. The CDR3 sequence: CASSAGTSGSRSEQYV. The CDR3 bases are TGTGCCAGCAGTGCGGGGACTAGCGGGAGTCGGAGCGAGCAGTACGTC.

The chain links TRBV12-5 to TRBJ1-4, with D perhaps matching TRBD1 (5 bases). Trimming pared 0 bases from V and 7 bases from J, leaving 12 bases between. Germline values: CDR1 LGHNT, CDR2 FRNRAP. The CDR3 spans 15 residues. CDR3 residues: CASGLVRGPFEKLFF. Written as DNA, the CDR3 is TGTGCTAGTGGTTTGGTAAGGGGACCCTTTGAAAAACTGTTTTTT.

The chain links TRBV7-9 to TRBJ2-3; 15 nucleotides agree with TRBD2. CDR1 and CDR2 from the germline V gene are SEHNR and FQNEAQ (reference sequence). The J segment lost 4 bases and the V segment lost 5 bases, leaving 7 bases of the junction unmatched. This CDR3 has 17 residues. CDR3 sequence: CASSPWTSGRDADTQYF. As DNA, the CDR3 is TGTGCCAGCAGCCCCTGGACTAGCGGGAGGGATGCAGATACGCAGTATTTT.

The chain joins TRBV19 to TRBJ1-1; D gene uncertain. V was cut by 1 base and J by 4 bases, with 7 bases left in between. The CDR3 is 13 residues long. CDR1 is LNHDA and CDR2 is SQIVND in the germline V gene (reference sequence). CDR3 DNA sequence: TGTGCCAGTAGTATAGGGTACAGCACTGAAGCTTTCTTT. This encodes CASSIGYSTEAFF.

V gene TRBV4-2 combines with J gene TRBJ2-4; a possible D gene is TRBD2 (6 bases). Per the germline V gene, CDR1 is LGHNA and CDR2 is YNFKEQ. Deletions cut 0 bases from V and 4 bases from J, with 13 bases between. The CDR3 is made up of 16 amino acids. CDR3 region: CASSQDGDSTKNIQYF. The CDR3 DNA sequence: TGTGCCAGCAGCCAAGATGGGGACTCAACTAAAAACATTCAGTACTTC.

The genes are TRBV18 and TRBJ1-5; D is ambiguous. Germline V CDR1 and CDR2: KGHSH, LQKENI. Trimming removed 2 bases at V and 2 bases at J, with 4 bases between. CDR3 length equals 13 residues. The CDR3 nucleotides read TGTGCCAGCTCACCAGAGGGCAATCAGCCCCAGCATTTT. This gives the protein CASSPEGNQPQHF.

The chain links TRBV7-9 to TRBJ2-6, with D unclear. The CDR3 runs 16 residues. V gave up 5 bases and J gave up 1 base, with 12 bases separating them. Germline-derived CDR1 and CDR2 are SEHNR and FQNEAQ (reference sequence). CDR3 loop: CASSTTGWSGANVLTF. The CDR3 region has the DNA TGTGCCAGCAGCACCACCGGTTGGTCTGGGGCCAACGTCCTGACTTTC.

V is TRBV27 and J is TRBJ2-7, with D unresolved. CDR3 size: 15 residues. With 4 bases removed from V and 0 bases from J, the gap between germline ends came to 13 bases. Germline loops: CDR1 MNHEY, CDR2 SMNVEV (reference sequence). DNA of the CDR3: TGTGCCAGCAGTTACGGCATACACACCTCCTACGAGCAGTACTTC. Protein sequence: CASSYGIHTSYEQYF.

In this sample, this clone turned up once. The chain has TRBV10-1 and TRBJ1-5; maybe TRBD1 (6 bases). Germline V gene lookup returns CDR1 WNHNN and CDR2 SYGVQD (reference sequence). Trimming removed 6 bases at V and 7 bases at J, with 16 bases between. The CDR3 has 14 amino acids. This CDR3 reads CASRENRVKQPQHF. CDR3 nucleotide sequence: TGCGCCAGCAGAGAAAACAGGGTCAAACAGCCCCAGCATTTT.

The chain carries TRBV7-3 and TRBJ2-3, with unresolved D. The CDR3 loop spans 13 amino acids. V gave up 1 base and J gave up 4 bases, with 6 bases separating them. Germline-derived CDR1 and CDR2 are SGHTA and FQGTGA. This CDR3 reads CASSLIGADTQYF. The DNA for the CDR3 is TGTGCCAGCAGCTTAATAGGTGCAGATACGCAGTATTTT.

The gene calls are TRBV14 and TRBJ1-2; D is possibly TRBD1 (6 bases). The CDR3 sequence is 14 residues long. Germline CDR1 reads SGHDN; CDR2 reads FVKESK. V lost 4 bases and J 4 bases, leaving 13 bases between the germline ends. CDR3 in DNA: TGTGCCAGCAGCCGAGCCAGGGGAGGCTATGGCTACACCTTC. Its translation is CASSRARGGYGYTF.

The chain carries TRBV28 and TRBJ2-3; 13 nucleotides agree with TRBD2. Germline CDR1 and CDR2: MDHEN and SYDVKM. The CDR3 extends over 21 amino acids. V was clipped by 3 bases and J by 4 bases; unmatched bases: 19. For the CDR3, the DNA is TGTGCCAGCAGTTTTGTTCTAATGACTAGCGGGAGGTCGAACACCCCAGATACGCAGTATTTT. Amino acids: CASSFVLMTSGRSNTPDTQYF.

This clone was detected a few times. The V call is TRBV7-3, the J call TRBJ2-1; D gene uncertain. This CDR3 is 15 amino acids long. The V end was cut by 2 bases, the J end by 0 bases, with 8 bases between. Germline values: CDR1 SGHTA, CDR2 FQGTGA. CDR3 nucleotide sequence: TGTGCCAGCAGCTTAGCCGCGAGCTCCTACAATGAGCAGTTCTTC. Protein sequence: CASSLAASSYNEQFF.

The chain combines TRBV5-4 with TRBJ1-3; unclear D gene. The CDR3 runs to 13 residues. CDR1 is SGHNT, CDR2 YYREEE, per germline (reference sequence). V lost 4 bases, J lost 1 base, and 6 bases lay in between. CDR3 DNA sequence: TGTGCCAGCAGCGGGTTGTCTGGAAACACCATATATTTT. Its protein product is CASSGLSGNTIYF.

V usage is TRBV28 and J usage is TRBJ2-7; 7 bases map to TRBD2. The trim removed 2 bases at V and 7 bases at J, leaving 29 bases unmatched. The CDR3 loop spans 21 amino acids. The germline V gene encodes CDR1 MDHEN and CDR2 SYDVKM. CDR3 protein: CASSLPHAGVHLRGRAREQYV. Here the CDR3 DNA reads TGTGCCAGCAGTTTACCACATGCTGGCGTTCATCTAAGAGGGAGGGCCCGGGAGCAGTACGTC.

The chain joins TRBV25-1 to TRBJ2-3; D gene ambiguous. CDR3 length: 13 amino acids. Looked up from germline, CDR1 is MGHDK and CDR2 is SYGVNS. V was shortened by 8 bases and J by 2 bases, with 11 bases between the two germline ends. For the CDR3, the DNA is TGTGCCAGCGGAAAAGGTACCACAGATACGCAGTATTTT. It translates to CASGKGTTDTQYF.